Listed here are 4 T cell receptor beta chains from one sample, sequenced in a study of shared clonotypes between healthy human individuals. Generated by immunoSEQ multiplex PCR, the TCRdb table keeps only in-frame clones and is missing some. The repertoire holds some 2 million clones, with less than 95% as singletons. The naive CD8 population came from CD45RO-negative cells selected for CCR7, without terminally differentiated effector memory CD45RA+ cells. The sequenced material came from naive CD8+ T cells sorted from blood. The receptors come from a man between 18 and 29 years old in good health.

Comment on this clone: The same CDR3 is also encoded by other DNA sequences in this sample. The rearrangement links TRBV19 to TRBJ2-7, with 7 bases identical to TRBD1. Germline V gene data show CDR1 as LNHDA and CDR2 as SQIVND (reference sequence). Losses at the gene ends were 3 bases for V and 3 bases for J; bases not matched to a gene: 2. This CDR3 contains 13 residues. Here the CDR3 DNA reads TGTGCCAGTAGTATGGCAGGGGGCTACGAGCAGTACTTC. This sequence encodes CASSMAGGYEQYF.

This CDR3 is CASTLIGDTEAFF. CDR3 DNA sequence: TGCGCCAGCACCCTGATCGGGGACACTGAAGCTTTCTTT. The chain has TRBV10-2 and TRBJ1-1, with D uncertain. Germline V CDR1 and CDR2: WSHSY, SAAADI. The CDR3 has 13 residues. Trimming pared 7 bases from V and 3 bases from J, leaving 12 bases between.

This clone has a single count. The V gene is TRBV9, the J gene TRBJ1-2; D perhaps matches TRBD1 (6 bases). The CDR3 sequence is 15 residues long. The V gene's germline CDR1 is SGDLS and CDR2 YYNGEE. The V and J ends lost 4 bases and 0 bases respectively, with 13 bases between them. This CDR3 is CASSPSGHANYGYTF. CDR3 DNA: TGTGCCAGCAGCCCATCGGGACACGCTAACTATGGCTACACCTTC.

In the case of this clone: This sample includes further DNA sequences coding for the same CDR3. V usage is TRBV10-3 and J usage is TRBJ2-1; no definite D call. Trimming took off 4 bases at V and 7 bases at J, with 5 bases between the two ends. In germline, CDR1 is ENHRY, CDR2 SYGVKD. This CDR3 region has 11 residues. This chain's CDR3 is CAISVGNEQFF. In DNA form, the CDR3 reads TGTGCCATCAGTGTGGGGAATGAGCAGTTCTTC.